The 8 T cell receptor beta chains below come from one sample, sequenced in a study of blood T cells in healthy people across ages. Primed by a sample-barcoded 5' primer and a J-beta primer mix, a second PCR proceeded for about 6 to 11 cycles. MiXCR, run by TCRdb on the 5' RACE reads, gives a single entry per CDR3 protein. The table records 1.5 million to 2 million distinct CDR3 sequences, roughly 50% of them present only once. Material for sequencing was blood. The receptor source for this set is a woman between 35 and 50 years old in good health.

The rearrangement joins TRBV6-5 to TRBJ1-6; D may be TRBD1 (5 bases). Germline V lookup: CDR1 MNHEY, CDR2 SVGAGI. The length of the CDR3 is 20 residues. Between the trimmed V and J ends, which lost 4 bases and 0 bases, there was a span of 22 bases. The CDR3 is CASSLSRRGRDSSYNSPLHF. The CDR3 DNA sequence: TGTGCCAGCAGTTTATCTCGTCGGGGGAGAGATAGCTCCTATAATTCACCCCTCCACTTT.

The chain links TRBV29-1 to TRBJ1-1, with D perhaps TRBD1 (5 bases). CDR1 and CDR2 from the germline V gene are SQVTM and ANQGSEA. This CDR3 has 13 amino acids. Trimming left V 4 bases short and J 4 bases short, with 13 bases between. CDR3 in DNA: TGCAGCGTTGTCCATACAGGAGGCACTGAAGCTTTCTTT. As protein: CSVVHTGGTEAFF. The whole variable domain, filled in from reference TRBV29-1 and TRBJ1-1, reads SAVISQKPSRDICQRGTSLTIQCQVDSQVTMMFWYRQQPGQSLTLIATANQGSEATYESGFVIDKFPISRPNLTFSTLTVSNMSPEDSSIYLCSVVHTGGTEAFFGQGTRLTVV.

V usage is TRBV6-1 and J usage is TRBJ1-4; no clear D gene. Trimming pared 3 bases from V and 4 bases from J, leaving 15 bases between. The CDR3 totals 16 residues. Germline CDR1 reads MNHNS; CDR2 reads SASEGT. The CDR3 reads CASSDWFGEYNEKLFF. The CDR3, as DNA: TGTGCCAGCAGTGATTGGTTTGGAGAATATAATGAAAAACTGTTTTTT.

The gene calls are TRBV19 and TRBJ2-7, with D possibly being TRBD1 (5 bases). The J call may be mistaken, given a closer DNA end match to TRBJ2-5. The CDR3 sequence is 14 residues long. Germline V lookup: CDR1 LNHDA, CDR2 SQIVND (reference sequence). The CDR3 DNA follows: TGTGCCAGTAGTTCGCAGACAGTTGGAGAGACCCAGTACTTC. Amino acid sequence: CASSSQTVGETQYF.

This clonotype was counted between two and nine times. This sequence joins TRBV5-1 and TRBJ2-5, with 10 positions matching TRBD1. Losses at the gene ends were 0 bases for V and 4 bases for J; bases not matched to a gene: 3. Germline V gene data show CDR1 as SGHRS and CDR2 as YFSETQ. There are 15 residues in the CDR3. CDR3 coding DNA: TGCGCCAGCAGCTTGGTTGGGACAGGGGTAGAGACCCAGTACTTC. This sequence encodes CASSLVGTGVETQYF.

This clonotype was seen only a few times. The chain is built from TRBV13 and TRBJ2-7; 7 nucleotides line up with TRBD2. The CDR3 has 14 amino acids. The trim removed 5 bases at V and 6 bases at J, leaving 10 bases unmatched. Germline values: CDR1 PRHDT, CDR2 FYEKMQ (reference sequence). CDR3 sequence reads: CASSLGGRGSEQYF. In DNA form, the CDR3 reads TGTGCCAGCAGCCTCGGGGGGAGAGGCTCCGAGCAGTACTTC.

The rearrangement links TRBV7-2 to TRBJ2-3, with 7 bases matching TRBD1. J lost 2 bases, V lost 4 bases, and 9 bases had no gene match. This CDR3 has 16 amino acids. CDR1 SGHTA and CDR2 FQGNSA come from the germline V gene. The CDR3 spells CASSSGRDRVTDTQYF. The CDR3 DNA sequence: TGTGCCAGCAGCTCGGGTCGGGACAGAGTCACAGATACGCAGTATTTT.

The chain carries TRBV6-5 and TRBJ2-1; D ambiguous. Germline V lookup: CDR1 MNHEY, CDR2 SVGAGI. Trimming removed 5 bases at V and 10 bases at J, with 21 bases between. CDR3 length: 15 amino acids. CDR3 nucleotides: TGTGCCAGCAGTAACAACCCGGGCTTGGGCTACGAGCAGTTCTTC. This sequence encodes CASSNNPGLGYEQFF.